The 13 T cell receptor beta chains presented below share a single source sample, sequenced in a study of blood T cell repertoires in COVID-19. Data came from immunoSEQ multiplex PCR; TCRdb stores just in-frame clones and leaves some out. Among hundreds of thousands of clones listed, about 90% were seen once. The sequenced sample consisted of peripheral blood. The receptor set was obtained from a woman aged 18-29 years who had recovered from COVID-19.

The rearrangement joins TRBV5-1 to TRBJ2-3; TRBD2 is a possible D gene (5 bases). V was pared by 4 bases and J by 2 bases, with 14 bases between. The CDR3 covers 15 residues. Germline loops: CDR1 SGHRS, CDR2 YFSETQ. CDR3: CASSPRLGDTDTQYF. The CDR3 DNA follows: TGCGCCAGCAGCCCGCGACTGGGAGACACAGATACGCAGTATTTT.

The gene calls are TRBV7-9 and TRBJ1-6; D is ambiguous. CDR1 and CDR2 (germline): SEHNR, FQNEAQ (reference sequence). Trimming cost V 5 bases and J 0 bases, with 5 bases left between them. The CDR3 runs 14 residues. CDR3 loop: CASSLSSYNSPLHF. CDR3 in DNA: TGTGCCAGCAGCCTAAGCTCCTATAATTCACCCCTCCACTTT.

This clone occurred many times. The rearrangement links TRBV5-1 to TRBJ2-5; TRBD2 is a possible D gene (5 bases). Trimming removed 3 bases from V and 1 base from J, with 10 bases in between. The CDR3 is made up of 14 amino acids. Germline assignment: CDR1 SGHRS and CDR2 YFSETQ. This CDR3 reads CASSWGASQETQYF. In DNA form, the CDR3 reads TGCGCCAGCAGCTGGGGAGCCAGCCAAGAGACCCAGTACTTC.

This chain connects TRBV27 to TRBJ2-5; D is unresolved. V shed 7 bases and J shed 7 bases, with 19 bases lying between them. CDR3 size: 14 residues. The germline V gene encodes CDR1 MNHEY and CDR2 SMNVEV (reference sequence). The CDR3 is CASTSQSRRGTQYF. The CDR3 DNA follows: TGTGCCAGCACTTCCCAGAGCAGAAGAGGGACCCAGTACTTC.

The gene calls are TRBV5-1 and TRBJ1-2; D uncertain. This CDR3 spans 13 amino acids. Germline CDR1 is SGHRS and CDR2 is YFSETQ. V gave up 4 bases and J gave up 8 bases, with 15 bases separating them. CDR3 region: CASSVGLQPGYTF. CDR3 nucleotide sequence: TGCGCCAGCAGCGTGGGTTTACAACCCGGCTACACCTTC.

V and J are TRBV18 and TRBJ1-2, with D possibly being TRBD1 (5 bases). The germline V gene encodes CDR1 KGHSH and CDR2 LQKENI. The CDR3 is 14 residues long. Trimming cost V 3 bases and J 0 bases, with 8 bases left between them. CDR3 sequence reads: CASSPDSSNYGYTF. CDR3 bases: TGTGCCAGCTCACCCGACAGCTCTAACTATGGCTACACCTTC.

The chain couples TRBV6-2 or TRBV6-3 to TRBJ2-1; 8 bases line up with TRBD2. In germline, CDR1 is MNHEY, CDR2 SVGEGT. The CDR3 totals 11 residues. The junction had 2 bases not matched to a gene; V was cut back by 5 bases and J by 11 bases. The CDR3 bases are TGTGCCAGCAGTGATAGCGGGAAGCAGTTCTTC. Encoded protein: CASSDSGKQFF.

The chain links TRBV12-2 to TRBJ1-5; the table's D call TRBD1 went unverified against the DNA. TRBV12-2 is a pseudogene locus. The CDR3 is made up of 19 amino acids. CDR3 amino acids: CASRLALRTGGQDNQPQHF. The CDR3 DNA sequence: TGTGCAAGTCGCTTAGCGCTAAGGACAGGGGGCCAGGACAATCAGCCCCAGCATTTT.

This chain links TRBV5-4 with TRBJ2-3; 9 nucleotides match TRBD1. Trimming removed 5 bases from V and 4 bases from J; junction bases left unmatched: 11. This CDR3 spans 16 amino acids. Germline V CDR1 and CDR2: SGHNT, YYREEE (reference sequence). The CDR3 region has the DNA TGTGCCAGCAGTCCCGCCGGGACAGGGAGCGCAGATACGCAGTATTTT. Amino acids: CASSPAGTGSADTQYF.

The V call is TRBV28, the J call TRBJ1-2; 8 bases match TRBD1. Germline V gene lookup returns CDR1 MDHEN and CDR2 SYDVKM. Trimming took 8 bases from V and 2 from J; bases not matched to a gene: 10. CDR3 size: 15 residues. CDR3 nucleotide sequence: TGTGCCAGCCGCCCTGGGCAGGGGGCGAACTATGGCTACACCTTC. Encoded protein: CASRPGQGANYGYTF.

V is TRBV12-3 or TRBV12-4 and J is TRBJ1-2; no clear D gene. The length of the CDR3 is 13 residues. V gave up 1 base and J gave up 4 bases, with 7 bases separating them. The CDR3 spells CASSLEAGYGYTF. The CDR3 bases are TGTGCCAGCAGTTTAGAAGCTGGCTATGGCTACACCTTC.

The chain recombines TRBV5-6 with TRBJ1-2, with TRBD1 as a possible D gene (6 bases). The V end was cut by 4 bases, the J end by 3 bases, with 13 bases between. This CDR3 spans 14 amino acids. Germline CDR1 SGHDT, CDR2 YYEEEE. The CDR3 reads CASSPRGWDYGYTF. CDR3 nucleotides: TGTGCCAGCAGCCCGAGGGGGTGGGACTATGGCTACACCTTC.

The J gene is TRBJ1-2, the V gene TRBV12-3 or TRBV12-4, with D unresolved. The CDR3 is 12 residues long. V lost 6 bases and J 5 bases, leaving 10 bases between the germline ends. CDR3 protein: CASREGGYGYTF. DNA of the CDR3: TGTGCCAGCAGGGAGGGTGGGTATGGCTACACCTTC.